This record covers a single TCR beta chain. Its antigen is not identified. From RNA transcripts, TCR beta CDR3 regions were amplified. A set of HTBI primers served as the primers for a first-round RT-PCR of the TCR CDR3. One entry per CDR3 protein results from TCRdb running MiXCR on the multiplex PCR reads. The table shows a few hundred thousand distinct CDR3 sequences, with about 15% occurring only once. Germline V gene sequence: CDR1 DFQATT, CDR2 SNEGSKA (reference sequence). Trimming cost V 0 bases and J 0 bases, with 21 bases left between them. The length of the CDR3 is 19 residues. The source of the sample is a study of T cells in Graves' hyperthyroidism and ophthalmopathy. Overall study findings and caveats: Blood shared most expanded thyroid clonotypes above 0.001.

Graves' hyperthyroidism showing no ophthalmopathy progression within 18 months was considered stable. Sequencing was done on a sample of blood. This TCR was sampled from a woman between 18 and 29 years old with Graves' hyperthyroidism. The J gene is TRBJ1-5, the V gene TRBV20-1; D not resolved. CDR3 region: CSARDWSNPDPYSNQPQHF. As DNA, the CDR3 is TGCAGTGCTAGAGATTGGTCGAACCCCGACCCCTATAGCAATCAGCCCCAGCATTTT.